This entry concerns a single TCR beta chain. As yet, its antigen is unknown. The sample is drawn from a study of persistence of HIV-infected CD4 T cells. Sequencing used immunoSEQ version 4 in survey mode. The repertoire was sequenced with immunoSEQ multiplex PCR; TCRdb's copy has only in-frame clones and lacks some. The table shows tens of thousands of clones, with 80% to 90% occurring only once. The stimulus was lysate of CMV-infected fibroblasts, around 10 ug/mL. CD40L/CD69 double-negative CD45RO-high memory CD4+ T cells were collected. Undetectable plasma HIV-1 RNA below 50 copies/mL lasted at least 4 years. From germline, CDR1 is SGHRS and CDR2 YFSETQ. This CDR3 is 15 amino acids long. V shed 1 base and J shed 5 bases, with 15 bases lying between them.

The receptor comes from an adult man with HIV who was CMV-seropositive. The sample here was CD4+ T cells sorted from PBMCs after approximately 19-hour stimulation, taken from a patient who received antiretroviral therapy. The chain has TRBV5-1 and TRBJ2-5; D is possibly TRBD2 (6 bases). CDR3 region: CASSLHGTLRETQYF. As DNA, the CDR3 is TGCGCCAGCAGCTTGCACGGGACTCTCAGGGAGACCCAGTACTTC.